This T cell receptor (beta chain) was recovered during a study of a mutant IDH1 vaccine in newly diagnosed glioma. Looking at the study overall: Previous care, which was radiotherapy, temozolomide, or both, most often involved both.

This sample's time point: baseline, week 1 (first vaccination visit). Treatment reported: pre-vaccination baseline after standard-of-care therapy. New WHO grade 3 or 4 astrocytomas that were IDH1-mutant and ATRX-lost had been found in donors. V was trimmed by 0 bases and J by 0 bases, leaving 7 bases between them. CDR1 SGHTS and CDR2 YDEGEE come from the germline V gene. The CDR3 is 15 amino acids. This table comes from immunoSEQ multiplex PCR, and its TCRdb copy is limited to in-frame clones, with some not included. The sample shows some 70,000 clones, around 79% of them seen only once. This rearrangement joins TRBV5-8 to TRBJ1-3; D might be TRBD1 (5 bases). The receptor comes from a man between 50 and 59 years old with glioma. Sequenced here: PBMCs, sampled from a glioma patient treated with radiotherapy, temozolomide or both. The CDR3 DNA sequence: TGTGCCAGCAGCTTGGTAGACAGCTCTGGAAACACCATATATTTT. This codes for CASSLVDSSGNTIYF.